This T cell receptor (beta chain) is from a study of T cells after yellow fever vaccination. Study results and caveats: Secondary responses were weaker yet peaked faster, day 5 versus 15. Across the CD4 and CD8 compartments, a small share of clonotypes was present in both. Post-booster repertoires contained most primary-vaccination clones again (96% CD4, about 90% CD8).

This clonotype was found many times. The antigen is unknown. UMIs and a universal primer site were added when TCR cDNA was made by 5'RACE template switching. A single record per CDR3 protein comes from TCRdb applying MiXCR to the 5' RACE reads. The data contain a few hundred thousand distinct CDR3 sequences, around 5.3% of them seen just once; the ten biggest clones take up about 3.5%. V was trimmed by 2 bases and J by 2 bases, leaving 9 bases between them. The CDR3 covers 14 residues. The rearrangement joins TRBV12-3 or TRBV12-4 to TRBJ2-5; no definite D call. Sequencing used CD4+ T cells sorted from PBMCs, obtained on the day of the yellow fever booster vaccination. The sequence came from a man aged 18 to 29 who received the YFV17D yellow fever vaccine. The CDR3 region has the DNA TGTGCCAGCAGTTTACCCCCAGAACAAGAGACCCAGTACTTC. Protein: CASSLPPEQETQYF.